These 20 T cell receptor beta chains came from one sample sequenced in a study of cytomegalovirus exposure and HLA in healthy donors. The PCR employed 60 Vbeta primers together with 13 Jbeta primers. Assay: immunoSEQ multiplex PCR; the TCRdb copy retains only in-frame clones and omits some. The sample carries 100,000 to 150,000 clones, 77% recorded once. Sequenced sample: PBMCs. These receptor sequences come from a human donor in good health.

This clone turned up a few times. The chain uses TRBV19 and TRBJ1-5; TRBD1 aligns across 7 bases. J lost 6 bases, V lost 6 bases, and 8 bases had no gene match. The CDR3 has 14 residues. CDR1 and CDR2 (germline): LNHDA, SQIVND (reference sequence). CDR3 amino acids: CASSTDRDSQPQHF. CDR3 sequence (DNA): TGTGCCAGTAGCACAGACAGGGACAGTCAGCCCCAGCATTTT.

This clone is a singleton in its sample. This rearrangement joins TRBV28 to TRBJ1-2; tentatively, D is TRBD1 (5 bases). This CDR3 comprises 16 residues. Germline-derived CDR1 and CDR2 are MDHEN and SYDVKM. V was cut by 7 bases and J by 3 bases, with 21 bases left in between. The CDR3 is CASKGGGVPKDYGYTF. For the CDR3, the DNA is TGTGCCAGCAAGGGCGGAGGGGTTCCTAAGGACTATGGCTACACCTTC.

This chain connects TRBV6-5 to TRBJ2-7, with D hard to call. The germline V and J ends were trimmed by 6 bases and 5 bases, with 8 bases remaining between them. Germline V gene data show CDR1 as MNHEY and CDR2 as SVGAGI. CDR3 size: 11 residues. CDR3 DNA sequence: TGTGCCAGCAGCACACGCCACGAGCAGTACTTC. It yields the protein CASSTRHEQYF.

V and J are TRBV11-3 and TRBJ2-5; 8 nucleotides match TRBD2. The J call may be mistaken, given a closer DNA end match to TRBJ2-7. This CDR3 is built from 17 residues. Per the germline V gene, CDR1 is SGHNT and CDR2 is YENEEA. The DNA for the CDR3 is TGTGCCAGCAGCCAACTCAAAAGCGGGAGTAGCTCCTACGAGCAGTACTTC. Translated, it gives CASSQLKSGSSSYEQYF.

This sequence joins TRBV9 and TRBJ2-2; 9 bases are a match to TRBD2. Germline loops: CDR1 SGDLS, CDR2 YYNGEE. The ends lost 1 base at V and 7 bases at J; junction bases unmatched: 8. The CDR3 is made up of 16 amino acids. The CDR3 coding sequence is TGTGCCAGCAGCGTATCCTATGGTAGCGGGGGCGGGGAGCTGTTTTTT. It encodes CASSVSYGSGGGELFF.

This clone was detected a few times. This chain connects TRBV7-9 to TRBJ1-3; D perhaps matches TRBD1 (6 bases). Trimming removed 11 bases at V and 7 bases at J, with 15 bases between. Germline V gene lookup returns CDR1 SEHNR and CDR2 FQNEAQ (reference sequence). The CDR3 is 12 residues long. CDR3 in DNA: TGTGCCTTAGACAGGCTGGTGAACACCATATATTTT. It is translated as CALDRLVNTIYF.

This chain joins TRBV4-1 and TRBJ2-7; 10 bases match TRBD2. Germline-derived CDR1 and CDR2 are MGHRA and YSYEKL. The V segment lost 0 bases and the J segment 7 bases; nucleotides outside the gene matches: 15. This CDR3 contains 18 residues. As DNA, the CDR3 is TGCGCCAGCAGCCAAGATGGAGCGGGAGGGCCCAGAACTAGGGAGCAGTACTTC. It yields the protein CASSQDGAGGPRTREQYF.

This chain joins TRBV6-6 and TRBJ1-2; 7 bases are a match to TRBD1. V shed 5 bases, J shed 4 bases, and the junction held 1 base outside the gene matches. The CDR3 runs 12 residues. Germline V CDR1 and CDR2: MNHNY, SVGAGI (reference sequence). The CDR3 is CASSRDSYGYTF. In nucleotides, the CDR3 is TGTGCCAGCAGTCGGGACAGCTATGGCTACACCTTC.

This sequence joins TRBV27 and TRBJ2-3; 12 nucleotides agree with TRBD2. Germline CDR1 MNHEY, CDR2 SMNVEV (reference sequence). V lost 0 bases, J lost 3 bases, and 1 base stayed unmatched. This CDR3 has 16 amino acids. CDR3 region: CASSLSTSGRTDTQYF. The CDR3 DNA sequence: TGTGCCAGCAGTTTATCGACTAGCGGGAGAACAGATACGCAGTATTTT.

This clone was found once. The CDR3 is CASARVGNTEAFF. The CDR3 nucleotides read TGTGCCAGCGCTCGGGTCGGGAACACTGAAGCTTTCTTT. The V and J genes are TRBV11-2 and TRBJ1-1; D is ambiguous. The CDR3 is made up of 13 amino acids. The germline V gene has CDR1 SGHAT and CDR2 FQNNGV. V lost 8 bases and J lost 1, with 11 bases in between.

The chain recombines TRBV28 with TRBJ1-5; D uncertain. CDR1 is MDHEN, CDR2 SYDVKM, per germline. V was clipped by 3 bases and J by 5 bases, with 11 bases between them. The CDR3 extends over 14 amino acids. CDR3 bases: TGTGCCAGCAGTTTCGATGGGCAGTATCAGCCCCAGCATTTT. Protein product: CASSFDGQYQPQHF.

This chain joins TRBV27 and TRBJ2-5; 8 bases match TRBD2. The J call could be wrong; TRBJ2-7 is a better fit for the DNA end. Germline lookup yields CDR1 MNHEY and CDR2 SMNVEV (reference sequence). The length of the CDR3 is 20 residues. The CDR3 loop reads CASSFRLVRLAGESSYEQYF. The CDR3 DNA reads TGTGCCAGCAGTTTTAGGCTCGTTCGGCTAGCGGGCGAAAGCTCCTACGAGCAGTACTTC.

The chain joins TRBV5-8 to TRBJ2-5; TRBD1 matches at 8 bases. Germline V CDR1 and CDR2: SGHTS, YDEGEE. The CDR3 extends over 15 amino acids. The V segment lost 4 bases and the J segment 5 bases; nucleotides outside the gene matches: 10. This CDR3 reads CASSRPNRGMETQYF. The CDR3 DNA is TGTGCCAGCAGCCGACCCAACAGGGGGATGGAGACCCAGTACTTC.

The chain employs TRBV28 and TRBJ2-5; a weak D match, TRBD2 (5 bases). Germline V CDR1 and CDR2: MDHEN, SYDVKM. V was shortened by 6 bases and J by 3 bases, with 20 bases between the two germline ends. The CDR3 sequence is 16 residues long. The CDR3 DNA sequence: TGTGCCAGCAGCCGCCTGGGTGGAGGTTCGGAAGAGACCCAGTACTTC. As protein: CASSRLGGGSEETQYF.

The CDR3 region is CASSLPGLAGGGNEQFF. In nucleotides, the CDR3 is TGCGCCAGCAGCTTACCGGGACTAGCGGGAGGGGGGAATGAGCAGTTCTTC. V is TRBV5-1 and J is TRBJ2-1; 16 nucleotides agree with TRBD2. Looked up from germline, CDR1 is SGHRS and CDR2 is YFSETQ. This CDR3 comprises 17 residues. The trim removed 2 bases at V and 7 bases at J, leaving 6 bases unmatched.

This clone was recorded only once. The chain joins TRBV7-2 to TRBJ2-3; 8 bases are shared with TRBD1. The CDR3 extends over 15 amino acids. J lost 3 bases, V lost 5 bases, and 7 bases had no gene match. Germline V CDR1 and CDR2: SGHTA, FQGNSA. The CDR3 nucleotides read TGTGCCAGCAGCCCAGACAGGGGACAGACAGATACGCAGTATTTT. Translated: CASSPDRGQTDTQYF.

V and J are TRBV29-1 and TRBJ2-3; D may be TRBD1 (6 bases). The CDR3 length is 12 residues. Germline values: CDR1 SQVTM, CDR2 ANQGSEA. Trimming took off 5 bases at V and 9 bases at J, with 15 bases between the two ends. This chain's CDR3 is CSVRTDKRTQYF. In nucleotides, the CDR3 is TGCAGCGTTAGGACAGACAAGAGAACGCAGTATTTT.

This chain connects TRBV10-3 to TRBJ1-2; D may be TRBD1 (5 bases). This CDR3 region has 13 residues. V shed 3 bases and J shed 8 bases, with 13 bases lying between them. CDR1 and CDR2 from the germline V gene are ENHRY and SYGVKD. CDR3 in amino acids: CAISEPGVWGYTF. CDR3 DNA sequence: TGTGCCATCAGTGAACCGGGGGTTTGGGGCTACACCTTC.

The table lists this clone with a few counts. The chain carries TRBV19 and TRBJ2-7; 7 bases fit TRBD1. Germline CDR1 reads LNHDA; CDR2 reads SQIVND (reference sequence). Trimming removed 3 bases from V and 5 bases from J; junction bases left unmatched: 7. The CDR3 extends over 14 amino acids. CDR3 coding DNA: TGTGCCAGTAGTATTCGGACAGGACATAACGAGCAGTACTTC. Its translation: CASSIRTGHNEQYF.

This sequence joins TRBV29-1 and TRBJ2-7, with TRBD2 as a possible D gene (5 bases). CDR3 length: 12 residues. Germline V lookup: CDR1 SQVTM, CDR2 ANQGSEA. V lost 4 bases, J lost 2 bases, and 9 bases lay in between. CDR3 protein: CSVGPGTYEQYF. The DNA of the CDR3 is TGCAGCGTTGGGCCCGGGACCTACGAGCAGTACTTC.